This T cell receptor (beta chain) was recovered during a study of blood T cell repertoires in COVID-19. Study as a whole: T cells, B-cell-depleted T cells, or PBMCs supplied cDNA or gDNA.

Sequenced by immunoSEQ multiplex PCR; TCRdb stores in-frame clones only, minus some. The sample consists of 250,000 or so clones, approximately 80% of them appearing once. V lost 3 bases, J lost 1 base, and 9 bases lay in between. CDR3 size: 14 residues. Germline-derived CDR1 and CDR2 are LGHDT and YNNKEL (reference sequence). Material: peripheral blood. The origin of this receptor is a woman aged 55-69 years with active or convalescent COVID-19. The V and J genes are TRBV3-1 (or the pseudogene TRBV3-2) and TRBJ1-1; a possible D gene is TRBD1 (6 bases). As DNA, the CDR3 is TGTGCCAGCAGCCAGGGACACGGGAACACTGAAGCTTTCTTT. Its protein product is CASSQGHGNTEAFF.